This T cell receptor beta chain was captured in a study of beta chain features in type 1 diabetes. General study points: PCR, the amplification step, might favor shorter templates, equally in patients and controls. Compared to healthy donors, patients appeared to have naive, central memory and Treg TCRB repertoires that were more alike. In all four CD4+ subsets, TCRB CDR3 length was significantly, moderately reduced in type 1 diabetes. Type 1 diabetes patients had fewer VDJ junction insertions and more deletions.

Every isolated RNA sample was fully reverse transcribed, so sequencing captured expressed TCRB transcripts. Method: immunoSEQ multiplex PCR; TCRdb's copy keeps in-frame clones and lacks some. The profile shows around 160,000 clones, approximately 9.1% of them singletons. The table lists this clone with a few counts. Its cognate antigen is unknown. The specimen sequenced was central memory CD4+ T cells from blood. The receptor was derived from a woman under 40 with type 1 diabetes.

DNA of the CDR3: TGTGCCAGCAGCGCAGCTTCAGGCGGCAATCAGCCCCAGCATTTT. It translates to CASSAASGGNQPQHF. The chain employs TRBV5-6 and TRBJ1-5; D is undetermined. Trimming cost V 4 bases and J 2 bases, with 13 bases left between them. The CDR3 has 15 amino acids. Germline CDR1 SGHDT, CDR2 YYEEEE.